This T cell receptor beta chain was sequenced in a study of T cells in Graves' hyperthyroidism and ophthalmopathy. Findings and limits, study-wide: In blood, most of the thyroid clonotypes expanded above 0.001 were also present. Model output signaled ophthalmopathy a median 6.5 months ahead of onset. Ophthalmopathy was told apart from stable hyperthyroidism by a 13 V-J model.

V was cut by 5 bases and J by 2 bases, with 15 bases left in between. CDR3 length: 15 residues. CDR1 and CDR2 from the germline V gene are SGHTA and FQGNSA. About this clonotype: Its antigen is not known.

Uncontrolled infections, other autoimmune diseases, pregnancy or lactation led to exclusion of patients. Using RNA transcripts as the source, TCR beta CDR3 regions were amplified. Carried out on the TCR CDR3, a first-round RT-PCR used the HTBI primer set. TCRdb recomputed calls from the multiplex PCR reads with MiXCR, one row per CDR3 protein. This table holds a few hundred thousand distinct CDR3 sequences, around 42% found once. The chain joins TRBV7-2 to TRBJ1-2; perhaps TRBD1 as D (6 bases). The TCR was taken from an adult woman with Graves' disease, either hyperthyroidism or ophthalmopathy (not recorded which). Sequenced material: peripheral blood or thyroid tissue (not recorded which). The CDR3 region is CASSVEDRGNYGYTF. The DNA of the CDR3 is TGTGCCAGCAGCGTTGAAGATAGGGGGAACTATGGCTACACCTTC.